This is a list of T cell receptor beta chains from one sample in a study of OX40 agonist ivuxolimab in advanced cancers. The repertoire was sequenced with immunoSEQ multiplex PCR; TCRdb's copy has only in-frame clones and lacks some. The sample shows 70,000 to 90,000 clones, 70% to 90% of them seen only once. Sample: CD4+ or CD8+ T cells sorted from blood, taken in a trial of the OX40 agonist ivuxolimab. These receptors originate from an adult with an advanced solid tumor such as melanoma, head and neck, liver or kidney cancer. Both conserved end residues are part of each CDR3. The D gene is left open where the match is weak. Size tells how often a clone was seen (once, few, many) or the class of an expanded clone, and some rows leave it out.

V gene	clone size	J gene	D gene	CDR3 protein	CDR3 DNA
TRBV5-6	NA	TRBJ2-2	NA	CASSLRTPLNTGELFF	TGTGCCAGCAGCTTAAGGACTCCACTAAACACCGGGGAGCTGTTTTTT
TRBV30	NA	TRBJ2-2	NA	CAWGGTHTNTGELFF	TGTGCCTGGGGGGGGACACACACGAACACCGGGGAGCTGTTTTTT
TRBV7-2	NA	TRBJ2-1	NA	CASSLGAYIGEQFF	TGTGCCAGCAGCTTAGGGGCCTATATTGGGGAGCAGTTCTTC
TRBV15	NA	TRBJ2-1	NA	CATSRYGAGKSNEQFF	TGTGCCACCAGCAGATACGGGGCGGGAAAGAGCAATGAGCAGTTCTTC
TRBV5-8	NA	TRBJ2-7	NA	CASSFPGGPYEQYF	TGTGCCAGCAGCTTCCCCGGAGGGCCTTACGAGCAGTACTTC
TRBV18	NA	TRBJ2-1	NA	CASSLDSSYNEQFF	TGTGCCAGCTCACTAGACAGCTCCTACAATGAGCAGTTCTTC
TRBV4-3	NA	TRBJ2-1	NA	CASSQGGGSNEQFF	TGCGCCAGCAGCCAAGGGGGCGGGTCGAATGAGCAGTTCTTC
TRBV5-5	NA	TRBJ2-4	NA	CASSLAGATKNIQYF	TGTGCCAGCAGCTTGGCGGGGGCAACCAAAAACATTCAGTACTTC
TRBV6-5	once	TRBJ2-7	TRBD2	CASGNLAGVSQYF	TGTGCCAGCGGTAACCTAGCGGGAGTATCGCAGTACTTC
TRBV15	NA	TRBJ2-7	NA	CATSRGLSAQTYEQYF	TGTGCCACCAGCAGAGGGCTATCAGCGCAAACCTACGAGCAGTACTTC
TRBV10-3	NA	TRBJ2-7	TRBD2	CAASGTSSYEQYF	TGTGCCGCCTCCGGGACTAGCAGCTACGAGCAGTACTTC
TRBV18	NA	TRBJ1-5	NA	CASSPGGVNSNQPQHF	TGTGCCAGCTCACCCGGCGGGGTGAATAGCAATCAGCCCCAGCATTTT
TRBV27	NA	TRBJ1-6	NA	CASSEGGSYNSPLHF	TGTGCCAGCAGTGAAGGGGGCTCCTATAATTCACCCCTCCACTTT
TRBV10-3	NA	TRBJ1-2	NA	CAISEVQGGYTF	TGTGCCATCAGTGAGGTTCAGGGTGGCTACACCTTC
TRBV18	NA	TRBJ1-3	TRBD1	CASSPWTGGTGNTIYF	TGTGCCAGCTCACCCTGGACAGGGGGAACTGGAAACACCATATATTTT
TRBV5-1	NA	TRBJ1-4	TRBD1	CASSALQGADEKLFF	TGCGCCAGCAGCGCCCTACAGGGGGCGGATGAAAAACTGTTTTTT
TRBV5-1	NA	TRBJ2-3	NA	CASSLGLSGLSTDTQYF	TGCGCCAGCAGCTTGGGGCTTTCGGGATTATCCACAGATACGCAGTATTTT
TRBV11-3	NA	TRBJ1-2	NA	CASSSSRDFQGDGYTF	TGTGCCAGCAGCTCTTCCCGGGACTTCCAAGGCGATGGCTACACCTTC
TRBV27	NA	TRBJ1-2	NA	CASSFGSPNYGYTF	TGTGCCAGCAGTTTCGGGAGCCCTAACTATGGCTACACCTTC
TRBV7-2	NA	TRBJ2-7	TRBD1	CASSGQGMSYEQYF	TGTGCCAGTTCGGGACAGGGGATGTCCTACGAGCAGTACTTC
TRBV7-2	once	TRBJ1-2	NA	CASSSKRVTNYGYTF	TGTGCCAGCAGCTCTAAAAGGGTAACTAACTATGGCTACACCTTC
TRBV18	NA	TRBJ2-7	TRBD1	CASSPGQGAVYEQYF	TGTGCCAGCTCACCGGGACAGGGGGCCGTCTACGAGCAGTACTTC
TRBV27	NA	TRBJ2-7	NA	CASRGHEDYEQYF	TGTGCCAGCAGGGGACACGAGGATTACGAGCAGTACTTC
TRBV19	few	TRBJ2-1	NA	CASSIVANEQFF	TGTGCCAGTAGTATAGTTGCCAATGAGCAGTTCTTC
TRBV18	NA	TRBJ2-1	NA	CASSSYVGQGVDEQFF	TGTGCCAGCTCATCTTACGTCGGGCAGGGAGTCGATGAGCAGTTCTTC
TRBV7-7	NA	TRBJ2-3	TRBD2	CASSQGLDGDTQYF	TGTGCCAGCAGCCAAGGACTAGACGGAGATACGCAGTATTTT
TRBV4-3	NA	TRBJ2-5	TRBD2	CASSLQAGGQETQYF	TGCGCCAGCAGCCTACAAGCGGGAGGACAAGAGACCCAGTACTTC
TRBV10-3	NA	TRBJ1-5	TRBD1	CAIGDDRADQPQHF	TGTGCCATCGGCGACGACAGGGCGGATCAGCCCCAGCATTTT
TRBV7-9	NA	TRBJ1-6	NA	CASSADSYNSPLHF	TGTGCCAGCAGCGCGGACAGTTATAATTCACCCCTCCACTTT
TRBV19	NA	TRBJ1-5	NA	CASSIAGLNPSNQPQHF	TGTGCCAGTAGTATTGCCGGACTAAACCCCAGTAATCAGCCCCAGCATTTT
TRBV7-2	NA	TRBJ2-7	NA	CASSPGLHLYF	TGTGCCAGCAGCCCGGGACTCCACCTGTACTTC
TRBV7-2	NA	TRBJ2-7	TRBD2	CASSLVGLAGNEQYF	TGTGCCAGCAGCTTAGTGGGACTAGCGGGAAACGAGCAGTACTTC
TRBV5-1	once	TRBJ2-1	NA	CASSRDDSINEQFF	TGCGCCAGCAGCAGAGATGACTCGATCAATGAGCAGTTCTTC
TRBV6-4	NA	TRBJ1-1	NA	CASSRQQGLNTEAFF	TGTGCCAGCAGTAGACAGCAGGGGTTGAACACTGAAGCTTTCTTT
TRBV6-5	NA	TRBJ2-1	TRBD1	CASSYSLQGAEQFF	TGTGCCAGCAGTTACTCTCTACAGGGGGCCGAGCAGTTCTTC
TRBV5-8	NA	TRBJ1-1	NA	CASSPPQGRGATEAFF	TGTGCCAGCAGCCCCCCCCAAGGCAGGGGAGCAACTGAAGCTTTCTTT
TRBV7-8	NA	TRBJ2-3	NA	CASSPSPGSLSTDTQYF	TGTGCCAGCAGCCCCTCGCCGGGGTCTCTAAGCACAGATACGCAGTATTTT
TRBV5-4	NA	TRBJ2-5	TRBD2	CASSSGLAGFVGETQYF	TGTGCCAGCAGCTCGGGACTAGCGGGTTTCGTAGGAGAGACCCAGTACTTC
TRBV5-4	NA	TRBJ2-7	NA	CASSLGVTSDQQYF	TGTGCCAGCAGCTTGGGTGTGACTAGTGATCAGCAGTACTTC
TRBV6-4	NA	TRBJ2-1	TRBD2	CASSGGVSGRIMYEQFF	TGTGCCAGCAGTGGGGGCGTTAGCGGGAGAATTATGTATGAGCAGTTCTTC
TRBV7-2	NA	TRBJ2-3	TRBD2	CASSLARGLAGTDTQYF	TGTGCCAGCAGCTTAGCCCGCGGACTAGCGGGCACAGATACGCAGTATTTT
TRBV5-6	NA	TRBJ1-2	NA	CASSLMGNGYTF	TGTGCCAGCAGCTTGATGGGGAATGGCTACACCTTC
TRBV7-2	few	TRBJ2-3	TRBD1	CASSLTGPDTQYF	TGTGCCAGCAGTTTGACAGGGCCAGATACGCAGTATTTT
TRBV14	NA	TRBJ2-2	TRBD1	CASRQGQGLTGELFF	TGTGCCAGCAGACAGGGACAGGGACTAACCGGGGAGCTGTTTTTT
TRBV7-2	NA	TRBJ2-7	NA	CASSLMVGADEQYF	TGTGCCAGCAGCTTAATGGTCGGGGCCGACGAGCAGTACTTC
TRBV10-2	NA	TRBJ2-2	NA	CATLAKELFF	TGCGCCACCCTAGCAAAGGAGCTGTTTTTT
TRBV27	NA	TRBJ1-1	NA	CASSSPGSSGIAAFF	TGTGCCAGCAGTTCTCCTGGTTCGTCAGGCATCGCGGCTTTCTTT
TRBV19	once	TRBJ2-7	NA	CASSTGAGGTYEQYF	TGTGCCAGTAGTACTGGGGCAGGGGGGACCTACGAGCAGTACTTC
TRBV6-1	NA	TRBJ2-5	NA	CASSDWAGNQETQYF	TGTGCCAGCAGTGATTGGGCAGGTAACCAAGAGACCCAGTACTTC